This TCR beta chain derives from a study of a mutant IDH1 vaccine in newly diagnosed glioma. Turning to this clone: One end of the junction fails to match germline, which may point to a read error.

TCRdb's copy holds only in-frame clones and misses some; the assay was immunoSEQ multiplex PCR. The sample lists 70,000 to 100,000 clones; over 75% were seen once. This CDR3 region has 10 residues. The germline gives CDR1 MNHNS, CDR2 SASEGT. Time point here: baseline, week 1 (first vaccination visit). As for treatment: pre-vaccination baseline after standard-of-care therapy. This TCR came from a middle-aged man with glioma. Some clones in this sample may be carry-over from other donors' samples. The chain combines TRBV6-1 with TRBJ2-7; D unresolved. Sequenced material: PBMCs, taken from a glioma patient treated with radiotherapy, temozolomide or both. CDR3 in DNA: TGTGCCAGCAGTGACAGCTCCAGGCTCTTC. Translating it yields CASSDSSRLF.